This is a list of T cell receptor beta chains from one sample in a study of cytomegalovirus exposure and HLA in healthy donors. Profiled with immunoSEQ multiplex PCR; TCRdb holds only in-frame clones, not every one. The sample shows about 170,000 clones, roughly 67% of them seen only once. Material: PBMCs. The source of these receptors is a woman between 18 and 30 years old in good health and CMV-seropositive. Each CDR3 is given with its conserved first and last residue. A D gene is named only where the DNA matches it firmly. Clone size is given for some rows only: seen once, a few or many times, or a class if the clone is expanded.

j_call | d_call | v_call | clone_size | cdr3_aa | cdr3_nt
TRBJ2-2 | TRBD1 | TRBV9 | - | CASSADRKNTGELFF | TGTGCCAGCAGCGCGGACAGGAAGAACACCGGGGAGCTGTTTTTT
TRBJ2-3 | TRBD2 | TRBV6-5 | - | CASSYRGGTDTQYF | TGTGCCAGCAGTTACCGGGGGGGCACAGATACGCAGTATTTT
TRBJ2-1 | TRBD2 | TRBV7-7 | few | CASSPEGGGYNEQFF | TGTGCTAGCAGCCCCGAGGGCGGGGGCTACAATGAGCAGTTCTTC
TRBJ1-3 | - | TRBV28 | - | CASSPLQVTGNTIYF | TGTGCCAGCAGTCCCCTCCAGGTAACCGGAAACACCATATATTTT
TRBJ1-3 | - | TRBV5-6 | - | CASSRYQQAADTIYF | TGTGCCAGCAGCCGATATCAACAGGCGGCGGACACCATATATTTT
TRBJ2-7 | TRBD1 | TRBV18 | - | CASSPGTGDYEQYF | TGTGCCAGCTCACCCGGGACAGGGGATTACGAGCAGTACTTC
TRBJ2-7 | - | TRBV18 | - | CASSRGYFYEQYF | TGTGCCAGCTCAAGGGGGTACTTCTACGAGCAGTACTTC
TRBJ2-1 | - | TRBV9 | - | CASSVLGLSYNEQFF | TGTGCCAGCAGCGTACTTGGACTTTCCTACAATGAGCAGTTCTTC
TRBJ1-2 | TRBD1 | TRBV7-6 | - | CASSLLGQGEYGYTF | TGTGCCAGCAGCTTGCTCGGACAGGGGGAATATGGCTACACCTTC
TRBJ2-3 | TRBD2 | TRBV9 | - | CASSRSARGHGLASSTDTQYF | TGTGCCAGCAGCCGATCAGCCCGGGGGCACGGACTAGCATCTAGCACAGATACGCAGTATTTT
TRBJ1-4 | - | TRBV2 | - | CASSLQAVINEKLFF | TGTGCCAGCAGTCTACAGGCGGTTATTAATGAAAAACTGTTTTTT
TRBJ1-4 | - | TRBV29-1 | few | CSVVSGDEKLFF | TGCAGCGTTGTGTCGGGTGATGAAAAACTGTTTTTT
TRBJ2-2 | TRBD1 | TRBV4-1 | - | CASSKQGANTGELFF | TGCGCCAGCAGCAAACAGGGGGCGAACACCGGGGAGCTGTTTTTT
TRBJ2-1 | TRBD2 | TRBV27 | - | CASSLTSGGQWNEQFF | TGTGCCAGCAGTTTGACTAGCGGGGGGCAGTGGAATGAGCAGTTCTTC
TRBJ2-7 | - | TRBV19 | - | CASSRGIYEQYF | TGTGCCAGTAGTAGAGGGATCTACGAGCAGTACTTC
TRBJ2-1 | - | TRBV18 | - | CASSPYGPGSYNEQFF | TGTGCCAGCTCACCATACGGCCCGGGCTCCTACAATGAGCAGTTCTTC
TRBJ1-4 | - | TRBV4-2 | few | CASSQDRGFTEKLFF | TGTGCCAGCAGCCAAGACAGGGGTTTTACTGAAAAACTGTTTTTT
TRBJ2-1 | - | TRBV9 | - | CASSVSHEQFF | TGTGCCAGCAGCGTTAGTCATGAGCAGTTCTTC
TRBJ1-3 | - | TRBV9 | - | CASSAGGGSGNTIYF | TGTGCCAGCAGCGCTGGGGGCGGCTCTGGAAACACCATATATTTT
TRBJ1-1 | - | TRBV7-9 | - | CASGGGLPEAFF | TGTGCCTCCGGCGGGGGCCTGCCTGAAGCTTTCTTT
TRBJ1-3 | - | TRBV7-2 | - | CASSLARTGNTIYF | TGTGCCAGCAGCTTAGCCAGGACTGGAAACACCATATATTTT